This entry lists 12 T cell receptor beta chains sequenced from one sample in a study of control samples from healthy donors and cancer patients. Here immunoSEQ multiplex PCR was the method, and the copy in TCRdb shows in-frame clones only, minus some. Here the sample spans 85,000 to 100,000 clones, just over 90% being singletons. The sequenced sample was blood. The receptors here all came from a man between 18 and 35 years old in good health.

This clone has just one count. J is TRBJ2-1 and V is TRBV5-5; a possible D gene is TRBD2 (6 bases). From germline, CDR1 is SGHKS and CDR2 YYEKEE (reference sequence). V lost 0 bases and J 4 bases, leaving 11 bases between the germline ends. This CDR3 is built from 15 residues. CDR3 loop: CASSLGGSGYNEQFF. The CDR3 region has the DNA TGTGCCAGCAGCTTGGGAGGTAGCGGATACAATGAGCAGTTCTTC.

The chain couples TRBV7-2 to TRBJ2-1, with D perhaps matching TRBD1 or TRBD2 (5 bases each). V shed 8 bases and J shed 6 bases, with 32 bases lying between them. Germline CDR1 is SGHTA and CDR2 is FQGNSA. The CDR3 has 19 amino acids. The DNA of the CDR3 is TGTGCCAGCCACGGGATTCAGGGTAGAAAGGGTACCAGTGGCAATGAGCAGTTCTTC. This codes for CASHGIQGRKGTSGNEQFF.

The chain combines TRBV27 with TRBJ1-5, with D possibly TRBD1 on 6 matching bases. Trimming took off 6 bases at V and 5 bases at J, with 14 bases between the two ends. The CDR3 covers 14 residues. Germline CDR1 and CDR2: MNHEY and SMNVEV (reference sequence). CDR3 nucleotide sequence: TGTGCCAGCAGCGTACAGGGTGCCGATCAGCCCCAGCATTTT. Amino acid sequence: CASSVQGADQPQHF.

The chain carries TRBV10-3 and TRBJ2-7; a possible D gene is TRBD2 (5 bases). The CDR3 is 12 amino acids. V was pared by 3 bases and J by 7 bases, with 10 bases between. Germline CDR1 ENHRY, CDR2 SYGVKD. The CDR3 DNA reads as TGTGCCATCAGTGATCAGGAGGTAGAGCAGTACTTC. Translating it yields CAISDQEVEQYF.

The rearrangement joins TRBV19 to TRBJ2-1; D ambiguous. Trimming took 3 bases from V and 4 from J, leaving 7 bases between them. There are 13 residues in the CDR3. The germline V gene encodes CDR1 LNHDA and CDR2 SQIVND (reference sequence). The CDR3 sequence: CASSIRMYNEQFF. The DNA for the CDR3 is TGTGCCAGTAGTATCAGGATGTACAATGAGCAGTTCTTC.

The rearrangement links TRBV3-1 (or the pseudogene TRBV3-2) to TRBJ1-4; D is unclear. The CDR3 spans 13 residues. Germline assignment: CDR1 LGHDT and CDR2 YNNKEL (reference sequence). V shed 1 base and J shed 11 bases, with 11 bases lying between them. The CDR3 DNA sequence: TGTGCCAGCAGCCAAGGTCGCCAGGTCAAACTGTTTTTT. It codes for CASSQGRQVKLFF.

The chain carries TRBV4-1 and TRBJ1-4; D is perhaps TRBD1 (6 bases). Germline V gene data show CDR1 as MGHRA and CDR2 as YSYEKL. The CDR3 runs to 16 residues. V lost 1 base, J lost 8 bases, and 17 bases lay in between. CDR3 sequence (DNA): TGCGCCAGCAGCCAAGGATGGGGGCGCGTCGAGGAAAAACTGTTTTTT. This codes for CASSQGWGRVEEKLFF.

CDR3 amino acids: CASSMTSGTPPGELFF. The CDR3 bases are TGTGCCAGCAGCATGACTAGCGGAACCCCCCCCGGGGAGCTGTTTTTT. The chain is built from TRBV5-4 and TRBJ2-2; 9 bases are shared with TRBD2. Trimming removed 4 bases from V and 6 bases from J; junction bases left unmatched: 10. This CDR3 has 16 amino acids. Germline V gene lookup returns CDR1 SGHNT and CDR2 YYREEE (reference sequence).

This clone has a single count. The chain links TRBV15 to TRBJ2-1, with TRBD2 matching over 8 bases. This CDR3 region has 16 residues. After removal of 4 bases from V and 0 bases from J, the junction contained 5 bases not matched to a gene. Germline CDR1 and CDR2: LNHNV and YYDKDF (reference sequence). CDR3 residues: CATSITSGGSYNEQFF. CDR3 nucleotide sequence: TGTGCCACCAGCATCACTAGCGGAGGCTCCTACAATGAGCAGTTCTTC.

The gene calls are TRBV5-4 and TRBJ2-7; no reliable D call. Germline V gene data show CDR1 as SGHNT and CDR2 as YYREEE (reference sequence). Trimming removed 5 bases from V and 0 bases from J, with 12 bases in between. The CDR3 covers 14 residues. CDR3 in amino acids: CASSSEALSYEQYF. CDR3 nucleotides: TGTGCCAGCAGTTCCGAGGCTCTCTCCTACGAGCAGTACTTC.

This clone came up once. The CDR3 protein is CASSLYGPRQGITYEQYF. For the CDR3, the DNA is TGTGCCAGCAGCTTATATGGGCCTCGACAGGGGATAACGTACGAGCAGTACTTC. J is TRBJ2-7 and V is TRBV13; the match to TRBD1 covers 8 bases. Per the germline V gene, CDR1 is PRHDT and CDR2 is FYEKMQ (reference sequence). Unmatched junction bases numbered 16, after V lost 2 bases and J lost 4 bases. This CDR3 has 18 amino acids.

This chain joins TRBV9 and TRBJ2-6; tentative D call: TRBD1 (5 bases). The CDR3 totals 18 residues. The V end was cut by 3 bases, the J end by 0 bases, with 16 bases between. Germline V gene data show CDR1 as SGDLS and CDR2 as YYNGEE. The CDR3 loop reads CASSGLQGRGSGANVLTF. The CDR3 DNA follows: TGTGCCAGCAGCGGGCTCCAGGGCCGCGGCTCTGGGGCCAACGTCCTGACTTTC.